This T cell receptor (beta chain) was sequenced for a study of T cells after yellow fever vaccination. Background on the study: For low cell numbers, libraries were made with SMART-Seq v4 Ultra Low Input.

Findings of the study overall: There was a small share of clonotypes that showed up in both the CD4 and CD8 compartments. Most clones from primary vaccination were detected again post-booster (roughly 96% CD4, approximately 90% CD8).

TCR cDNA was made by 5'RACE template switching, adding a universal primer site and UMIs. TCRdb called the 5' RACE reads again in MiXCR, with one record for every CDR3 protein. The sample includes 150,000 to 200,000 distinct CDR3 sequences, around 9.7% of them seen just once. Germline V CDR1 and CDR2: LNHDA, SQIVND (reference sequence). V shed 4 bases and J shed 0 bases, with 9 bases lying between them. CDR3 size: 14 residues. On this clonotype: What it binds is not known.

This receptor was taken from a man aged 18 to 29 who received the YFV17D yellow fever vaccine. Sample: CD8+ T cells sorted from PBMCs, taken 45 days after the yellow fever booster vaccination. The chain uses TRBV19 and TRBJ1-2; unclear D gene. The CDR3 region is CASSTPSPNYGYTF. The CDR3 DNA sequence: TGTGCCAGTAGTACCCCAAGTCCTAACTATGGCTACACCTTC.